The following is a T cell receptor (beta chain) sequence with its context. Its antigen has not been determined. There are no base qualities to consult, and no much larger clone falls within one base. The data stem from a study of human T cells and chemical hapten exposure (dated by TCRdb to 2020 to 2022). A note on the overall study: For sensitization, 2% DPC in acetone was applied to a roughly 2 cm by roughly 2 cm area of upper inner arm skin. The mostly female patient cohort included alopecia areata with under or over 50% scalp involvement, alopecia totalis and alopecia universalis. Throughout the roughly 26-week study period, patients were also given weekly therapeutic DPC doses on the scalp. Patch testing was done on the upper back using Finn chambers containing 0.01% DPC, and results were scored after 6 days according to International Contact Dermatitis Research Group standards. Blood for TCR sequencing was provided by twenty-nine alopecia patients at one to four time points (pre-sensitization, 2, 6 and 24 weeks). The study tracked peripheral blood TCR repertoire changes in vivo during primary and secondary sensitization to the hapten diphenylcyclopropenone (DPC) in alopecia patients. The libraries were sequenced as a pool, and the TCR yield per sample differed mostly because of small variations in library volumes within the pool. Blood was sampled from patients pre-sensitization (week 0) and at 2, 6 and about 24 weeks after DPC sensitization. The full study reports these points: Compared with pre-sensitization or healthy control sets, expanded TCRs formed significantly more large CDR3 similarity clusters, which is consistent with antigen-driven responses. No change with DPC sensitization was found in the number of TCRs above 1 in 1000 frequency, and no evidence of global repertoire structure alterations was found. All patients had alopecia, a presumed autoimmune disease, so their immune response might differ from that of healthy individuals. Patch test score correlated positively with the number of PT1 expanded TCRs, reaching significance at thresholds 8, 16 and 32 but not at 4. Repeated subsampling changed both the strength of the expansion versus patch-test correlation and the threshold at which the correlation became significant.

Library preparation used RACE. Instrument used: NextSeq 500. Library preparation attached unique molecular identifiers to individual cDNA molecules for quantitative, reproducible TCR counting. Each blood RNA sample was used to sequence both TCR alpha and TCR beta chains. The paper's processing steps were these. The median number of TCRs per sample was over 85,000, ranging from roughly 23,224 to 690,600. V, J and CDR3 annotation of the TCR reads was performed with the Decombinator software suite. Every sample was subsampled to the same number of TCRs (28,000) for the PS versus PT1 abundance plots. Expanded TCRs were defined as absent before sensitization and observed at least eight times at the 2-week time point. Using fastp trimming at Q25 and MiXCR clonotype assembly, TCRdb reanalyzed the public sequencing data and kept in-frame beta chains. Each CDR3 protein gets just one entry, which takes the most common genes and DNA from the rows behind it. The V and J calls follow TCRdb's processing rather than the paper's. The sample includes around 74,000 distinct CDR3 sequences, with 30% to 35% observed a single time. Around 8.9% of the sample rests with the top ten.

The sample's time point label, in plain terms: patch test 1, 2 weeks after DPC sensitization. The treatment or condition label corresponds to: therapeutic diphenylcyclopropenone sensitization with weekly scalp DPC. Blood at each patch-test visit was drawn before the patch test was applied. To be eligible, patients had to be aged 18 to 70, diagnosed with alopecia and judged suitable for DPC therapy, while pregnant patients were excluded. Total RNA was isolated from unfractionated whole blood collected in Tempus Blood RNA tubes. V is pared back by 9 bases and J by 1 base, with 10 bases lying between the germline termini. Looking up the germline V gene yields CDR1 WSHSY and CDR2 SAAADI. Including the terminal cysteine and phenylalanine, the CDR3 comprises 14 residues. Only CDR3 DNA remains: 42 bases, in frame from the first base.

The TCR originated in a man aged 40-49 years with alopecia areata. Some clones in this sample may be carry-over from other donors' samples. The sample consisted of whole blood, taken in connection with sensitization to the hapten diphenylcyclopropenone (DPC). The chain joins TRBV10-2 to TRBJ2-6, with no confidently assigned D gene. The bases are TGCGCCAGTCGGAAAAGGTCTGGGGCCAACGTCCTGACTTTC. Translated, this is CASRKRSGANVLTF.